Listed below are T cell receptor beta chains from one sample, sequenced in a study of blood T cell repertoires in COVID-19. Sequencing was performed with immunoSEQ multiplex PCR; in TCRdb, only in-frame clones are kept and a portion is missing. The table shows about 200,000 clones, with roughly four fifths occurring only once. Specimen: PBMCs or T cells enriched from blood (not recorded which). Every receptor here comes from a man aged 35-49 years who had recovered from COVID-19. The CDR3 runs from the conserved cysteine through the conserved F or W. The order of the fields is CDR3 DNA, CDR3 protein, D gene, J gene, clone size, V gene. A D gene is named only where the DNA matches it firmly. The size entry is marked missing in some rows and otherwise reads once, few, many or a size class.

CDR3 DNA: TGTGCCAGTCACCGGGACAGGGCGGATCAGCCCCAGCATTTT
CDR3 protein: CASHRDRADQPQHF
D gene: TRBD1
J gene: TRBJ1-5
clone size: -
V gene: TRBV19

CDR3 DNA: TGCGCCAGCAGCCAAGTACCCGGGGGAACTAACTATGGCTACACCTTC
CDR3 protein: CASSQVPGGTNYGYTF
D gene: -
J gene: TRBJ1-2
clone size: -
V gene: TRBV4-1

CDR3 DNA: TGTGCCACGGGACAGGGAGATGGCTACACCTTC
CDR3 protein: CATGQGDGYTF
D gene: TRBD1
J gene: TRBJ1-2
clone size: -
V gene: TRBV2

CDR3 DNA: TGTGCCAGTAGTTACAGGGGGCAAACTAATGAAAAACTGTTTTTT
CDR3 protein: CASSYRGQTNEKLFF
D gene: TRBD1
J gene: TRBJ1-4
clone size: -
V gene: TRBV19

CDR3 DNA: TGCGCCAGCAGCCCGGGGGAGAACTCAGGTACGCAGTATTTT
CDR3 protein: CASSPGENSGTQYF
D gene: -
J gene: TRBJ2-3
clone size: -
V gene: TRBV5-1

CDR3 DNA: TGCGCCAGCAGCTTGGATCAGGGGCAGACCTATGGCTACACCTTC
CDR3 protein: CASSLDQGQTYGYTF
D gene: -
J gene: TRBJ1-2
clone size: -
V gene: TRBV5-1

CDR3 DNA: TGTGCCAGCAGCTTATACGGGTCTAGCACAGATACGCAGTATTTT
CDR3 protein: CASSLYGSSTDTQYF
D gene: -
J gene: TRBJ2-3
clone size: -
V gene: TRBV7-2

CDR3 DNA: TGTGCCAGCAGCCTGCGACAGAGCCAAACCCTCCACTTT
CDR3 protein: CASSLRQSQTLHF
D gene: -
J gene: TRBJ1-6
clone size: -
V gene: TRBV3-1/TRBV3-2

CDR3 DNA: TGCGCCAGCAGCCTTACCTGGACAGGGATTAATGAAAAACTGTTTTTT
CDR3 protein: CASSLTWTGINEKLFF
D gene: TRBD1
J gene: TRBJ1-4
clone size: -
V gene: TRBV5-1

CDR3 DNA: TGTGCCAGCAGCTACGAGCGGAGCACAGATACGCAGTATTTT
CDR3 protein: CASSYERSTDTQYF
D gene: -
J gene: TRBJ2-3
clone size: -
V gene: TRBV3-1/TRBV3-2

CDR3 DNA: TGTGCCAGCAGTGAATTAACAGGGCCTAGCACAGATACGCAGTATTTT
CDR3 protein: CASSELTGPSTDTQYF
D gene: -
J gene: TRBJ2-3
clone size: few
V gene: TRBV2

CDR3 DNA: TGTGCCAGTAGTCTCCCCGAGACAGGTTTGAGACGTGGCTACACCTTC
CDR3 protein: CASSLPETGLRRGYTF
D gene: -
J gene: TRBJ1-2
clone size: -
V gene: TRBV19

CDR3 DNA: TGTGCCATCAAGGGGGGACAGGGCGACACTGAAGCTTTCTTT
CDR3 protein: CAIKGGQGDTEAFF
D gene: TRBD1
J gene: TRBJ1-1
clone size: -
V gene: TRBV10-3

CDR3 DNA: TGTGCCAGCAGTTATCTCGAGGACAGGCGCTTC
CDR3 protein: CASSYLEDRRF
D gene: TRBD1
J gene: TRBJ1-2
clone size: -
V gene: TRBV28

CDR3 DNA: TGCAGCGCCCGGGACAGGGTTCAAGGCTACACCTTC
CDR3 protein: CSARDRVQGYTF
D gene: TRBD1
J gene: TRBJ1-2
clone size: -
V gene: TRBV29-1

CDR3 DNA: TGTGCCAGCAGTCCACGGGACAGGGTTAGGCAGCCCCAGCATTTT
CDR3 protein: CASSPRDRVRQPQHF
D gene: TRBD1
J gene: TRBJ1-5
clone size: -
V gene: TRBV6-5

CDR3 DNA: TGTGCCAGCAGCCAAAGACAGGGGGCGGTTGTGAACACTGAAGCTTTCTTT
CDR3 protein: CASSQRQGAVVNTEAFF
D gene: TRBD1
J gene: TRBJ1-1
clone size: -
V gene: TRBV3-1/TRBV3-2

CDR3 DNA: TGCGCCAGCAGACGGTCCGGGACAGCGAACACTGAAGCTTTCTTT
CDR3 protein: CASRRSGTANTEAFF
D gene: TRBD1
J gene: TRBJ1-1
clone size: once
V gene: TRBV4-1

CDR3 DNA: TGCAGCGTTGTTGAGGGCACTAAGGTCAATGAGCAGTTCTTC
CDR3 protein: CSVVEGTKVNEQFF
D gene: -
J gene: TRBJ2-1
clone size: -
V gene: TRBV29-1

CDR3 DNA: TGTGCCAGCAGCTTGACGGTATTCCCCTACGAGCAGTACTTC
CDR3 protein: CASSLTVFPYEQYF
D gene: -
J gene: TRBJ2-7
clone size: -
V gene: TRBV5-4

CDR3 DNA: TGTGCCAGCAGTAGACAGCGGGATAATGAAAAACTGTTTTTT
CDR3 protein: CASSRQRDNEKLFF
D gene: -
J gene: TRBJ1-4
clone size: -
V gene: TRBV6-5

CDR3 DNA: TGTGCCAGCAGCTTGCGAGGGAACTATGGCTACACCTTC
CDR3 protein: CASSLRGNYGYTF
D gene: -
J gene: TRBJ1-2
clone size: few
V gene: TRBV5-6

CDR3 DNA: TGTGCCGGGGCATCTGGAAACACCATATATTTT
CDR3 protein: CAGASGNTIYF
D gene: -
J gene: TRBJ1-3
clone size: -
V gene: TRBV6-5